These T cell receptor beta chains were read from a single sample in a study of shared clonotypes between healthy human individuals. Some clones are missing from TCRdb's copy, which holds only in-frame ones; the method was immunoSEQ multiplex PCR. The data show roughly 450,000 clones, less than 85% seen once. The specimen was PBMCs. These receptors came from a woman in her 40s in good health. Some clones in this sample may be carry-over from other donors' samples. The CDR3 runs from the conserved cysteine through the conserved F or W. A D gene is named only where the DNA matches it firmly. Clone size, where shown, is once, few, many, or a class for clones that have expanded.

>-|TRBJ1-2|TRBV15|-
TGTGCCACCAGCAGAGAGGCAGGAATCGACTATGGCTACACCTTC
CATSREAGIDYGYTF
>-|TRBJ2-7|TRBV19|-
TGTGCCAGTATCGGACGGCGCGGGCGGTCCTACGAGCAGTACTTC
CASIGRRGRSYEQYF
>-|TRBJ2-1|TRBV5-3|-
TGTGCCAGAAGCTTGGTCTATGAGCAGTTCTTC
CARSLVYEQFF
>-|TRBJ2-1|TRBV7-3|few
TGTGCCAGCAGCTTTGGCGGTAGGGATGAGCAGTTCTTC
CASSFGGRDEQFF
>-|TRBJ2-1|TRBV5-1|once
TGCGCCAGCAGCTTGGCCACTCGGGGGTCCTACAATGAGCAGTTCTTC
CASSLATRGSYNEQFF
>TRBD1|TRBJ1-2|TRBV29-1|-
TGCAGCGCCAGGACAGGCGCAGACTATGGCTACACCTTC
CSARTGADYGYTF
>TRBD2|TRBJ2-1|TRBV28|-
TGTGCCAGCAAAGGGGCCAGCGGGAGAGTCTACAATGAGCAGTTCTTC
CASKGASGRVYNEQFF
>TRBD1|TRBJ1-5|TRBV19|-
TGTGCCAGTAGTGGACAGGGTCACAATCAGCCCCAGCATTTT
CASSGQGHNQPQHF
>TRBD2|TRBJ2-3|TRBV13|-
TGTGCCAGCAGCGGACTAGCGGGAGGGAGCACAGATACGCAGTATTTT
CASSGLAGGSTDTQYF
>-|TRBJ2-3|TRBV5-1|-
TGCGCCAGCAGCTCCAACACAGATACGCAGTATTTT
CASSSNTDTQYF
>TRBD2|TRBJ2-3|TRBV2|once
TGTGCCAGCGAGCGGGGGACCACAGATACGCAGTATTTT
CASERGTTDTQYF
>-|TRBJ2-5|TRBV5-8|once
TGTGCCAGCAGCCAGCCTAGTCTAGAGACCCAGTACTTC
CASSQPSLETQYF
>-|TRBJ2-7|TRBV15|-
TGTGCCACCAGCAGAGATCGTTTTGGCTCCGAGCAGTACTTC
CATSRDRFGSEQYF
>TRBD2|TRBJ2-7|TRBV7-2|once
TGTGCCAGCAGCTTAGCGGGTCTAGCGGGAGAACCAGGGTACTTC
CASSLAGLAGEPGYF
>TRBD1|TRBJ2-5|TRBV7-7|-
TGTGCCAGCAGCCCCATTGCGGGGCAGGGGGCTCAGACCCAGTACTTC
CASSPIAGQGAQTQYF
>-|TRBJ2-1|TRBV2|many
TGTGCCAGCAGTTCGGGACTCCTAAATGAGCAGTTCTTC
CASSSGLLNEQFF
>TRBD2|TRBJ2-3|TRBV28|-
TGTGCCAGCAGTAGCGGGAGGTATACAGATACGCAGTATTTT
CASSSGRYTDTQYF
>-|TRBJ1-1|TRBV5-4|-
TGTGCCAGCAGCTTCGTCCCAACAGGTCTGAACACTGAAGCTTTCTTT
CASSFVPTGLNTEAFF
>-|TRBJ2-5|TRBV5-1|-
TGCGCCAGCAGCTTGGACAGGAGGGAGACCCAGTACTTC
CASSLDRRETQYF
>-|TRBJ2-1|TRBV28|-
TGTGCCAGCAGGGTGAACTGGGAGCAGTTCTTC
CASRVNWEQFF
>TRBD2|TRBJ2-1|TRBV7-9|-
TGTGCCAGCAGCCCTCGGACTAGCGGGAGGTACAATGAGCAGTTCTTC
CASSPRTSGRYNEQFF
>-|TRBJ1-2|TRBV28|-
TGTGCCAGCAGTCAGGGGAGGAACTATGGCTACACCTTC
CASSQGRNYGYTF
>-|TRBJ1-1|TRBV4-1|few
TGCGCCAGCAGCCAAGACACCGGGGCCCGAACTGAAGCTTTCTTT
CASSQDTGARTEAFF
>-|TRBJ2-3|TRBV7-3|-
TGTGCCAGCAGCCCCGTGATTGGTAGCACAGATACGCAGTATTTT
CASSPVIGSTDTQYF
>-|TRBJ1-4|TRBV28|-
TGTGCCAGTGAGATTAAGGCAGGCAAACTGTTTTTT
CASEIKAGKLFF
>-|TRBJ1-1|TRBV10-3|-
TGTGCCATCAGTCAGGGAGACACTGAAGCTTTCTTT
CAISQGDTEAFF
>-|TRBJ2-3|TRBV7-3|-
TGTGCCAGCAGCTTATACGGCTCCAGCACAGATACGCAGTATTTT
CASSLYGSSTDTQYF
>-|TRBJ2-2|TRBV30|-
TGTGCCTGGGACAGAACCGGGACTGTGAACACCGGGGAGCTGTTTTTT
CAWDRTGTVNTGELFF
>TRBD1|TRBJ2-1|TRBV2|many
TGTGCCAGCAGTAGGGACAGGTACAATGAGCAGTTCTTC
CASSRDRYNEQFF
>-|TRBJ1-1|TRBV6-5|-
TGTGCCAGCTGGGACAACTCGAACACTGAAGCTTTCTTT
CASWDNSNTEAFF
>-|TRBJ2-5|TRBV11-3|-
TGTGCCAGCAGCCTCCAGCAGGCACCCCGGGGGGAGACCCAGTACTTC
CASSLQQAPRGETQYF
>-|TRBJ1-5|TRBV10-3|-
TGTGCCACCACACAACAGGGTGATCAGCCCCAGCATTTT
CATTQQGDQPQHF
>TRBD1|TRBJ2-3|TRBV10-1|-
TGCGCCAGCAGTGAGTCTCACCGAAGGGGGCTCCCAGATACGCAGTATTTT
CASSESHRRGLPDTQYF
>-|TRBJ2-2|TRBV7-8|-
TGTGCCAGCAGCCCGCAGGGCTACGCGAACACCGGGGAGCTGTTTTTT
CASSPQGYANTGELFF
>TRBD2|TRBJ2-5|TRBV5-4|-
TGTGCCAGCAGTGTAGCGGGAGCGGCAGAGACCCAGTACTTC
CASSVAGAAETQYF
>-|TRBJ2-6|TRBV4-2|-
TGTGCCAGCAGCCAAGACAGGGGATCTGGGGCCAACGTCCTGACTTTC
CASSQDRGSGANVLTF
>-|TRBJ2-3|TRBV19|-
TGTGCCAGTAGAGTGGGAGTCACAGATACGCAGTATTTT
CASRVGVTDTQYF
>-|TRBJ2-3|TRBV11-3|-
TGTGCCAGCAGCCCCGGTGGAGTAGATACGCAGTATTTT
CASSPGGVDTQYF
>-|TRBJ1-1|TRBV9|-
TGTGCCAGCTCGGAAGGGGGGTTGGGCACTGAAGCTTTCTTT
CASSEGGLGTEAFF
>TRBD1|TRBJ2-3|TRBV27|-
TGTGCCAGCAGTGGAGTTGGGACAGGGATTGATACGCAGTATTTT
CASSGVGTGIDTQYF
>-|TRBJ2-1|TRBV7-9|-
TGTGCCAGCAGCTCGAACTCAGCCATTTGGGGTGAGCAGTTCTTC
CASSSNSAIWGEQFF